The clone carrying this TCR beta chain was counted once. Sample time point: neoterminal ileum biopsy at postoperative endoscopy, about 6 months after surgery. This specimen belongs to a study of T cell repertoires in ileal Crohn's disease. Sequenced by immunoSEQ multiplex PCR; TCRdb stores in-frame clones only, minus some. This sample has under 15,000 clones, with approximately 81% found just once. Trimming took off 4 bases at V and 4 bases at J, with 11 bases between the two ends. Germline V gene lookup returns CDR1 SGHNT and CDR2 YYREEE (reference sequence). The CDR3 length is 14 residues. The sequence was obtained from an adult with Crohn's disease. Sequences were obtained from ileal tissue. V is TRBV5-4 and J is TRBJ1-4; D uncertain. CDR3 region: CASSPGSGNEKLFF. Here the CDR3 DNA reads TGTGCCAGCAGCCCGGGGAGCGGTAATGAAAAACTGTTTTTT. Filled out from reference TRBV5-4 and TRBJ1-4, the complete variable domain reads ETGVTQSPTHLIKTRGQQVTLRCSSQSGHNTVSWYQQALGQGPQFIFQYYREEENGRGNFPPRFSGLQFPNYSSELNVNALELDDSALYLCASSPGSGNEKLFFGSGTQLSVL.